These T cell receptor beta chains were read from a single sample in a study of early T cells in non-severe SARS-CoV-2 infection. TCRdb reprocessed the 5' RACE reads with MiXCR, giving one entry per CDR3 protein. The repertoire holds under 140,000 distinct CDR3 sequences, roughly 12% seen once, with approximately 3.8% in the top ten. The sequencing used whole blood, collected at baseline. The receptors originated from an adult who was a healthcare worker with PCR-confirmed SARS-CoV-2 infection or an uninfected control (not recorded which). Each CDR3 is given with its conserved first and last residue. The order of the fields is clone size, J gene, V gene, D gene, CDR3 protein, CDR3 DNA. D genes are given only for firm matches. Size is omitted from some rows. Given values are once, few, many or a class for expanded clones.

few | TRBJ2-2 | TRBV28 | NA | CASSFLAGTGELFF | TGTGCCAGCAGTTTCCTCGCTGGGACCGGGGAGCTGTTTTTT
NA | TRBJ1-5 | TRBV12-3/TRBV12-4 | NA | CASSTGTGFQPQHF | TGTGCCAGCAGTACGGGAACAGGGTTTCAGCCCCAGCATTTT
NA | TRBJ1-1 | TRBV24-1 | NA | CATEGGTEAFF | TGTGCCACCGAGGGGGGCACTGAAGCTTTCTTT
NA | TRBJ2-7 | TRBV3-1 | TRBD1 | CASSPYPPDRGHEQYF | TGTGCCAGCAGCCCGTACCCCCCGGACAGGGGCCACGAGCAGTACTTC
many | TRBJ2-1 | TRBV11-1 | NA | CASSLGGRSSYNEQFF | TGTGCCAGCAGCTTAGGGGGACGTAGCTCCTACAATGAGCAGTTCTTC
few | TRBJ2-3 | TRBV28 | TRBD2 | CASSMIAGESTDTQYF | TGTGCCAGCAGTATGATAGCGGGAGAAAGCACAGATACGCAGTATTTT
NA | TRBJ2-1 | TRBV9 | NA | CASSEKYNEQFF | TGTGCCAGCAGCGAGAAATACAATGAGCAGTTCTTC
NA | TRBJ1-4 | TRBV7-8 | NA | CASSLITQVGTNEKLFF | TGTGCCAGCAGCTTAATTACCCAAGTAGGAACTAATGAAAAACTGTTTTTT
few | TRBJ1-1 | TRBV30 | NA | CAWSRELNTEAFF | TGTGCCTGGAGTAGGGAGCTGAACACTGAAGCTTTCTTT
NA | TRBJ1-1 | TRBV29-1 | NA | CSVEDQRGTEAFF | TGCAGCGTTGAAGATCAGAGAGGGACTGAAGCTTTCTTT
few | TRBJ2-1 | TRBV7-9 | TRBD2 | CASRPELAGGYGEQFF | TGTGCCAGCAGGCCGGAACTAGCGGGAGGGTACGGTGAGCAGTTCTTC
many | TRBJ1-1 | TRBV3-1 | NA | CASSHFGPGTEAFF | TGTGCCAGCAGCCATTTCGGGCCTGGCACTGAAGCTTTCTTT
NA | TRBJ2-2 | TRBV19 | NA | CASCDRNTGELFF | TGTGCCAGCTGTGACCGGAACACCGGGGAGCTGTTTTTT
few | TRBJ2-3 | TRBV18 | TRBD2 | CASSPHALAVTDTQYF | TGTGCCAGCTCACCCCACGCACTAGCGGTCACAGATACGCAGTATTTT
NA | TRBJ2-7 | TRBV28 | NA | CASSLLAREQYF | TGTGCCAGCAGTTTATTAGCGCGGGAGCAGTACTTC
NA | TRBJ2-7 | TRBV7-9 | NA | CASSLYRDIAYEQYF | TGTGCCAGCAGCTTGTATCGCGATATCGCCTACGAGCAGTACTTC
few | TRBJ2-3 | TRBV24-1 | NA | CATRGSGTDTQYF | TGTGCCACCAGGGGGTCCGGCACAGATACGCAGTATTTT
many | TRBJ2-1 | TRBV20-1 | TRBD2 | CSARVGRGHNEQFF | TGCAGTGCTAGAGTTGGGAGGGGCCACAATGAGCAGTTCTTC
many | TRBJ1-1 | TRBV4-1 | NA | CASSQPVGTEAFF | TGCGCCAGCAGCCAACCAGTGGGAACTGAAGCTTTCTTT